This T cell receptor beta chain was recorded in a study of low-dose radiotherapy and immunotherapy resistance in tumors. Study context: A dose of 0.5 Gy per fraction was delivered to Cohort 1 every 2 weeks, for a total of 6.5 Gy. Dosing for Cohort 2 consisted of 1 Gy per fraction every two weeks, reaching a total of 13 Gy over 26 weeks. Patients were given intravenous nivolumab 240 mg every two weeks plus ipilimumab 1 mg/kg every six weeks.

Many counts were recorded for this clonotype. TCRs were amplified for approximately 21 PCR cycles with a constant-region primer and V-primer adapter. From the reads, TCRdb called clonotypes with MiXCR, one entry per CDR3 protein. The profile covers some 52,000 distinct CDR3 sequences, with around 34% appearing a single time and 7% to 10% taken by the ten largest. With 8 bases clipped from V and 4 bases from J, the junction kept 10 bases outside the gene matches. Germline V gives CDR1 MNHNY, CDR2 SVGAGI (reference sequence). This CDR3 comprises 14 residues. Time point here: after trial treatment. Regarding treatment: LDRT plus nivolumab, ipilimumab, low-dose cyclophosphamide and aspirin (RACIN trial). Eligibility was restricted to patients presenting with advanced solid tumors that lacked tumor-infiltrating lymphocytes.

The chain links TRBV6-6 to TRBJ1-2; 7 nucleotides agree with TRBD1. The clonotype originates from a male donor with rectosigmoid adenocarcinoma. Sequencing used PBMCs, obtained after low-dose radiotherapy plus immunotherapy. DNA of the CDR3: TGTGCCAGCGGATCAAGACAGGGTCGCTATGGCTACACCTTC. The encoded protein is CASGSRQGRYGYTF.